A single sample is the source of the 25 T cell receptor beta chains below, sequenced in a study of blood T cells in healthy people across ages. Through a sample-barcoded 5' primer and a J-beta primer mix, a second PCR was run for about 7 to 12 cycles. TCRdb reprocessed the 5' RACE reads with MiXCR, giving one entry per CDR3 protein. Of over 600,000 distinct CDR3 sequences in the sample, 20% to 25% were seen once. The sequencing input was blood. All receptors come from a man between 65 and 85 years old in good health.

The J gene is TRBJ1-1, the V gene TRBV28; D remains ambiguous. Trimming shortened V by 2 bases and J by 10 bases, and 14 bases separated the two germline ends. Germline V gene data show CDR1 as MDHEN and CDR2 as SYDVKM. The CDR3 covers 13 residues. CDR3 residues: CASSLMSVKGAFF. The CDR3 DNA sequence: TGTGCCAGCAGTTTAATGTCAGTTAAGGGAGCTTTCTTT.

V gene TRBV7-6 combines with J gene TRBJ2-7, with 10 bases matching TRBD1. The CDR3 length is 12 residues. Germline V CDR1 and CDR2: SGHVS, FNYEAQ. The junction had 5 bases not matched to a gene; V was cut back by 5 bases and J by 10 bases. The CDR3 DNA follows: TGTGCCAGCAGCCCAGGACAGGGGGAACAGTACTTC. Its protein product is CASSPGQGEQYF.

The CDR3 region is CASSYGSGRQANQPQHF. The CDR3 nucleotides are TGTGCCAGCAGTTACGGGTCAGGGAGACAAGCAAATCAGCCCCAGCATTTT. The chain joins TRBV6-2 or TRBV6-3 to TRBJ1-5, with D possibly TRBD1 on 5 matching bases. Germline V gene sequence: CDR1 MNHEY, CDR2 SVGEGT. The length of the CDR3 is 17 residues. V was pared by 2 bases and J by 4 bases, with 18 bases between.

This clonotype has more than one count but fewer than ten. The V and J genes are TRBV29-1 and TRBJ2-5, with 8 bases fitting TRBD2. Matching the DNA end better, TRBJ2-1 makes the J call doubtful. The CDR3 loop spans 15 amino acids. In germline, CDR1 is SQVTM, CDR2 ANQGSEA. The CDR3 sequence is CSVLGLGLAVYEQFF. CDR3 DNA: TGCAGCGTTCTTGGTCTAGGACTAGCCGTATATGAGCAGTTCTTC.

This chain links TRBV10-3 with TRBJ2-7; TRBD2 aligns across 9 bases. The CDR3 has 15 residues. Trimming took 4 bases from V and 5 from J; bases not matched to a gene: 9. In germline, CDR1 is ENHRY, CDR2 SYGVKD. The CDR3 loop reads CAISGSGGRDHEQYF. The DNA of the CDR3 is TGTGCCATCAGTGGGTCTGGCGGGAGGGACCACGAGCAGTACTTC.

The gene calls are TRBV5-6 and TRBJ2-1, with D maybe TRBD2 (5 bases). The CDR3 length is 16 residues. V was cut by 4 bases and J by 0 bases, with 14 bases left in between. CDR1 SGHDT and CDR2 YYEEEE come from the germline V gene. CDR3 sequence: CASSLRTHHSYNEQFF. CDR3 bases: TGTGCCAGCAGCCTCCGGACTCATCACTCCTACAATGAGCAGTTCTTC.

The sample holds many counts of this clonotype. The chain carries TRBV21-1 and TRBJ2-5; TRBD2, as called in the table, went unchecked against the DNA. The DNA end favors TRBJ2-7, so the J call may be wrong. TRBV21-1 is a listed pseudogene. There are 14 residues in the CDR3. CDR3 protein: CASRCSGRSYEQYF. The CDR3 DNA reads TGTGCCAGCAGATGTAGCGGGAGATCCTACGAGCAGTACTTC.

As regards this clonotype: This may arise from a read error, as a much more abundant clone is one base away. This chain links TRBV28 with TRBJ2-4; D possibly corresponds to TRBD2 (6 bases). The germline gives CDR1 MDHEN, CDR2 SYDVKM. The CDR3 is made up of 17 amino acids. The DNA of the CDR3 is TGTGCCAGCAGTATCACGGGACTTAGTGTGGGGAAAAGCATTCAGTACTTC. As protein: CASSITGLSVGKSIQYF.

The table lists this clonotype with many counts. This chain uses TRBV6-5 with TRBJ2-1; D possibly corresponds to TRBD2 (5 bases). Germline V lookup: CDR1 MNHEY, CDR2 SVGAGI. The CDR3 is 15 amino acids. V lost 6 bases, J lost 2 bases, and 14 bases lay in between. The CDR3 DNA sequence: TGTGCCAGCAGCTCTACCAGCGGTCCCTACAATGAGCAGTTCTTC. Encoded protein: CASSSTSGPYNEQFF.

This chain joins TRBV3-1 and TRBJ2-2, with 11 bases identical to TRBD2. V lost 2 bases, J lost 8 bases, and 4 bases stayed unmatched. CDR1 is LGHDT, CDR2 YNNKEL, per germline (reference sequence). The CDR3 is 15 residues long. Here the CDR3 reads CASSQQTSGIGELFF. The DNA for the CDR3 is TGTGCCAGCAGCCAACAGACTAGCGGGATAGGGGAGCTGTTTTTT.

This clonotype came up a few times. The chain recombines TRBV18 with TRBJ2-7; D may be TRBD2 (5 bases). The germline V and J ends were trimmed by 0 bases and 2 bases, with 11 bases remaining between them. Per germline, CDR1 KGHSH and CDR2 LQKENI. There are 15 residues in the CDR3. Here the CDR3 DNA reads TGTGCCAGCTCACCACCGAGCGGCTGGACCTACGAGCAGTACTTC. Its translation is CASSPPSGWTYEQYF.

This clonotype was observed at least ten times. The J gene is TRBJ1-2, the V gene TRBV12-3 or TRBV12-4, with TRBD1 as a possible D gene (5 bases). The CDR3 consists of 11 residues. Trimming pared 5 bases from V and 6 bases from J, leaving 7 bases between. The CDR3 sequence is CASSKGHGYTF. The CDR3 coding sequence is TGTGCCAGCAGTAAGGGGCATGGCTACACCTTC.

This clonotype was detected a few times. This may be a read error: a much more frequent sequence differs by one nucleotide. This chain uses TRBV2 with TRBJ1-4, with D maybe TRBD1 (5 bases). This CDR3 is 15 amino acids long. Looked up from germline, CDR1 is SNHLY and CDR2 is FYNNEI. CDR3 coding DNA: TGTGCCAGCAAAGGGACGTCGACAACTAATGAAAAACCGTTTTTT. This sequence encodes CASKGTSTTNEKPFF.

The V gene is TRBV12-3 or TRBV12-4, the J gene TRBJ2-5; 8 bases fit TRBD2. With 5 bases clipped from V and 7 bases from J, the junction kept 15 bases outside the gene matches. This CDR3 is 16 amino acids long. The CDR3 sequence is CASSAMGGLARGTQYF. The CDR3 DNA is TGTGCCAGCAGTGCCATGGGCGGACTAGCACGAGGGACCCAGTACTTC.

This chain joins TRBV5-6 and TRBJ2-2; D not resolved. This CDR3 region has 15 residues. Germline V CDR1 and CDR2: SGHDT, YYEEEE. V was shortened by 0 bases and J by 4 bases, with 10 bases between the two germline ends. CDR3 sequence (DNA): TGTGCCAGCAGCTTGGAAGGGCGACTCACCGGGGAGCTGTTTTTT. This translates into CASSLEGRLTGELFF.

V usage is TRBV12-3 or TRBV12-4 and J usage is TRBJ2-2; no clear D. CDR3 size: 14 residues. V was shortened by 6 bases and J by 3 bases, with 11 bases between the two germline ends. This CDR3 is CASSRGEYTGELFF. The CDR3 nucleotides read TGTGCCAGCAGCCGAGGAGAGTACACCGGGGAGCTGTTTTTT.

The chain employs TRBV28 and TRBJ1-2; possible D gene TRBD1, 5 bases. CDR3 length: 13 residues. V lost 3 bases to trimming and J lost 3 bases, with 8 bases between them. Germline-derived CDR1 and CDR2 are MDHEN and SYDVKM. Here the CDR3 DNA reads TGTGCCAGCAGTTTCGGGACCCACTATGGCTACACCTTC. Translated: CASSFGTHYGYTF.

This clonotype was picked up a small number of times. Here the CDR3 reads CASSAGTGVGYLPLHF. Here the CDR3 DNA reads TGTGCCAGCAGCGCCGGGACAGGGGTGGGTTATTTACCCCTCCACTTT. The V call is TRBV9, the J call TRBJ1-6; 10 bases agree with TRBD1. The CDR3 contains 16 residues. J was trimmed by 12 bases and V by 3 bases; bases with no gene match: 12. CDR1 SGDLS and CDR2 YYNGEE come from the germline V gene.

This rearrangement joins TRBV9 to TRBJ2-1; the D is unclear. The CDR3 is 16 residues long. The V and J ends lost 0 bases and 6 bases respectively, with 16 bases between them. Germline V lookup: CDR1 SGDLS, CDR2 YYNGEE. The CDR3, as DNA: TGTGCCAGCAGCGTAGTGTTAGGTGTTTCTACCAATGAGCAGTTCTTC. The encoded protein is CASSVVLGVSTNEQFF.

A few counts support this clonotype. The chain is built from TRBV5-1 and TRBJ2-3; 10 bases agree with TRBD1. V trimming: 3 bases; J trimming: 3 bases; junction bases outside the gene matches: 7. The CDR3 loop spans 16 amino acids. Germline V gives CDR1 SGHRS, CDR2 YFSETQ. For the CDR3, the DNA is TGCGCCAGCAGCTCGGGACAGGGGTATGGTACAGATACGCAGTATTTT. Translation: CASSSGQGYGTDTQYF. The variable domain in full, completed from reference TRBV5-1 and TRBJ2-3, reads KAGVTQTPRYLIKTRGQQVTLSCSPISGHRSVSWYQQTPGQGLQFLFEYFSETQRNKGNFPGRFSGRQFSNSRSEMNVSTLELGDSALYLCASSSGQGYGTDTQYFGPGTRLTVL.

This clonotype has only a few counts. The chain is built from TRBV6-1 and TRBJ2-7; the D is unclear. This CDR3 region has 11 residues. Trimming took 7 bases from V and 3 from J, leaving 7 bases between them. Germline-derived CDR1 and CDR2 are MNHNS and SASEGT. In nucleotides, the CDR3 is TGTGCCAGCACCGCGGTCTACGAGCAGTACTTC. It codes for CASTAVYEQYF.

In its sample, this clonotype was seen many times. The V and J genes are TRBV7-2 and TRBJ2-5, with a tentative D call TRBD1 (6 bases). This CDR3 region has 14 residues. The germline gives CDR1 SGHTA, CDR2 FQGNSA. Trimming pared 3 bases from V and 5 bases from J, leaving 13 bases between. This CDR3 reads CASSFNTGKETQYF. CDR3 DNA: TGTGCCAGCAGCTTTAATACAGGGAAGGAGACCCAGTACTTC.

The sample holds a few counts of this clonotype. This rearrangement joins TRBV7-9 to TRBJ2-7; 12 positions match TRBD2. Germline V gene data show CDR1 as SEHNR and CDR2 as FQNEAQ (reference sequence). This CDR3 comprises 13 residues. The V segment lost 6 bases and the J segment 6 bases; nucleotides outside the gene matches: 3. CDR3 DNA sequence: TGTGCCAGCAGGACTAGCGGGAGTGTCGAGCAGTACTTC. Its translation: CASRTSGSVEQYF.

This chain joins TRBV4-1 and TRBJ2-5, with 7 bases lining up with TRBD2. The end of the DNA is better explained by TRBJ2-7, so the J call may be wrong. Per germline, CDR1 MGHRA and CDR2 YSYEKL. The CDR3 contains 15 residues. The CDR3 here is CASSQVGSGTYEQYF. Here the CDR3 DNA reads TGCGCCAGCAGCCAAGTAGGCAGCGGGACCTACGAGCAGTACTTC.

This clonotype was observed a handful of times. The chain joins TRBV10-3 to TRBJ1-5, with D possibly being TRBD1 (5 bases). The CDR3 loop spans 16 amino acids. Trimming removed 6 bases at V and 6 bases at J, with 21 bases between. Germline CDR1 is ENHRY and CDR2 is SYGVKD. The CDR3 nucleotides read TGTGCCATCAGAGAGACAAGGACGGTTACAGGTCAGCCCCAGCATTTT. Amino acid sequence: CAIRETRTVTGQPQHF.